This T cell receptor beta chain was recorded in a study of control samples from healthy donors and cancer patients. J lost 0 bases, V lost 5 bases, and 6 bases had no gene match. Germline V gives CDR1 SGHVS, CDR2 FNYEAQ. This CDR3 has 17 amino acids. Some clones are missing from TCRdb's copy, which holds only in-frame ones; the method was immunoSEQ multiplex PCR. Altogether 100,000 or so clones are present, 83% being singletons, with the ten largest covering 13%. The sequenced material came from blood. The TCR sequence derives from a woman between 45 and 60 years old in good health. The chain carries TRBV7-6 and TRBJ2-3; 12 bases are a match to TRBD2. CDR3 amino acids: CASSMTSGGPSTDTQYF. Here the CDR3 DNA reads TGTGCCAGCAGCATGACTAGCGGGGGCCCTAGCACAGATACGCAGTATTTT.